The rows below give T cell receptor beta chains drawn from one sample of a study of OX40 agonist ivuxolimab in advanced cancers. Clones were sequenced by immunoSEQ multiplex PCR, and TCRdb holds only the in-frame ones, with some missing. This sample has 34,000 or so clones, with 75% to 95% found just once. Here the sequenced sample was CD4+ or CD8+ T cells sorted from blood, taken in a trial of the OX40 agonist ivuxolimab. These receptors all stem from an adult with an advanced solid tumor such as melanoma, head and neck, liver or kidney cancer. CDR3s include the opening cysteine and the closing phenylalanine or tryptophan. A D gene is named only where the DNA matches it firmly. Clone size, where shown, is once, few, many, or a class for clones that have expanded.

.	TRBD2	TRBV15	TRBJ2-1	TGTGCCACCAGCAGAGTGAGGGCGGGAGGGTACAATGAGCAGTTCTTC	CATSRVRAGGYNEQFF
.	.	TRBV9	TRBJ2-3	TGTGCCAGCAGCGTAGTAGGGGGGGCCGCAGATACGCAGTATTTT	CASSVVGGAADTQYF
.	.	TRBV4-3	TRBJ1-4	TGCGCCAGCAGCCCATGGACAGCGACGGATGCTCCCGAAAAACTGTTTTTT	CASSPWTATDAPEKLFF
.	.	TRBV7-9	TRBJ2-7	TGTGCCAGCAGCGTACTAGTGGGCGAGCAGTACTTC	CASSVLVGEQYF
.	TRBD1	TRBV10-3	TRBJ2-1	TGTGCCATCAGCTGGGACAGCAATAATGAGCAGTTCTTC	CAISWDSNNEQFF
.	.	TRBV6-5	TRBJ1-3	TGTGCCAGCAGTTACTCAGGGACGTTCGGAAACACCATATATTTT	CASSYSGTFGNTIYF
once	.	TRBV7-9	TRBJ2-7	TGTGCCAGCGACAACGGGACACCTTACGAGCAGTACTTC	CASDNGTPYEQYF
once	.	TRBV6-1	TRBJ1-5	TGTGCCAGCAGTGAGTGGGGGGCTGTTCGTCAGCCCCAGCATTTT	CASSEWGAVRQPQHF
.	.	TRBV29-1	TRBJ1-3	TGCAGCGTTGAAGAGACAGCTCGTAGGACCATATATTTT	CSVEETARRTIYF
.	TRBD1	TRBV13	TRBJ2-1	TGTGCCAGCAGCTTAACAGGGGTTTGGGATGAGCAGTTCTTC	CASSLTGVWDEQFF
.	.	TRBV7-3	TRBJ1-2	TGTGCCAGCAGCTTAACCCTTACAGGGTTTAACTATGGCTACACCTTC	CASSLTLTGFNYGYTF
once	TRBD1	TRBV5-1	TRBJ1-5	TGCGCCAGCAGCTGGGGGACAGGGGGCTGGGAGCCCCAGCATTTT	CASSWGTGGWEPQHF
few	.	TRBV4-3	TRBJ2-7	TGCGCCAGCAGCCAAGTCGACAACCCCTACGAGCAGTACTTC	CASSQVDNPYEQYF
.	TRBD2	TRBV6-4	TRBJ2-1	TGTGCCAGCAGTGACTCGGAAAGCGGGAGTAATGAGCAGTTCTTC	CASSDSESGSNEQFF
.	.	TRBV6-6	TRBJ1-2	TGTGCCAGCAGTTACTCGACCGGGGGCGCTTTCTATGGCTACACCTTC	CASSYSTGGAFYGYTF
.	TRBD1	TRBV7-9	TRBJ1-1	TGTGCCAGCAGCCCAGTGGGGACAGTTAACACTGAAGCTTTCTTT	CASSPVGTVNTEAFF
.	.	TRBV6-5	TRBJ1-3	TGTGCCAGCAGAAATGGACAGTCTGGAAACACCATATATTTT	CASRNGQSGNTIYF
.	.	TRBV7-8	TRBJ2-7	TGTGCCAGCAGCTCTTGGGGAGAGCAGTACTTC	CASSSWGEQYF
.	TRBD1	TRBV28	TRBJ1-2	TGTGCCAGCAGTTTACGAGAGGACAGGGTTTATGGCTACACCTTC	CASSLREDRVYGYTF
.	TRBD2	TRBV27	TRBJ2-2	TGTGCCAGCAGGTGGCTAGCGGGGAACACCGGGGAGCTGTTTTTT	CASRWLAGNTGELFF
.	.	TRBV7-9	TRBJ2-1	TGTGCCAGCAGCTTAGTAGGGACCGGGTTCAATGAGCAGTTCTTC	CASSLVGTGFNEQFF
.	TRBD1	TRBV28	TRBJ2-1	TGTGCCAGCAGTTATCCTCCGGGACAGGGGGCCCTTGAGTCCTACAATGAGCAGTTCTTC	CASSYPPGQGALESYNEQFF